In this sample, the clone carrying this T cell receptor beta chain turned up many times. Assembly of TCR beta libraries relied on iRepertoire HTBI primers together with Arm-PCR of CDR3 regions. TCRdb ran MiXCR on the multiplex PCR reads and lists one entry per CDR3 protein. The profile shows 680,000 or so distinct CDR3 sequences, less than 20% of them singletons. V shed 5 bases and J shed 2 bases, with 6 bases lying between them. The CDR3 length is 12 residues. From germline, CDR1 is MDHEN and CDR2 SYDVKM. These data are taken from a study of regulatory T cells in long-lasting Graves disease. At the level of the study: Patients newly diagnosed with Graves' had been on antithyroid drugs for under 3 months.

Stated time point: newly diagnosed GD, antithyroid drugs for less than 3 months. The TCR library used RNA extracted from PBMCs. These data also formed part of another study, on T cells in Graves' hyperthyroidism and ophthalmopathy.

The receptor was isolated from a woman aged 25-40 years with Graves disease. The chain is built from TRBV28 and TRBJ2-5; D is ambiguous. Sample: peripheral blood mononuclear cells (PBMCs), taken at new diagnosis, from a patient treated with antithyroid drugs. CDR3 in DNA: TGTGCCAGCAGTCCATGGCAAGAGACCCAGTACTTC. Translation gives CASSPWQETQYF.